Listed here are 3 T cell receptor beta chains from one sample, sequenced in a study of blood T cell repertoires in COVID-19. Assay used: immunoSEQ multiplex PCR; TCRdb lists only in-frame clones, some missing. The table has roughly 81,000 clones, around four fifths seen once; the top ten hold around two fifths. The sequenced sample was peripheral blood. The receptors were sampled from an elderly man with active or convalescent COVID-19.

The chain has TRBV10-3 and TRBJ2-1, with D tentatively TRBD1 (6 bases). Germline-derived CDR1 and CDR2 are ENHRY and SYGVKD. The CDR3 totals 13 residues. The ends were cut back, 3 bases at V and 6 bases at J, with 9 bases in the middle. The CDR3 DNA reads TGTGCCATCAGTGAAGGACAGATCAATGAGCAGTTCTTC. Its translation: CAISEGQINEQFF.

The chain links TRBV3-1 (or the pseudogene TRBV3-2) to TRBJ1-4; 7 positions match TRBD1. CDR3 length: 15 residues. The junction had 12 bases not matched to a gene; V was cut back by 6 bases and J by 8 bases. Germline lookup yields CDR1 LGHDT and CDR2 YNNKEL (reference sequence). CDR3 DNA sequence: TGTGCCAGCAGTTCCCCAGGGGGTCTAGACGAAAAACTGTTTTTT. Protein sequence: CASSSPGGLDEKLFF.

The chain has TRBV13 and TRBJ1-3; 9 positions match TRBD1. J was trimmed by 4 bases and V by 4 bases; bases with no gene match: 11. Germline CDR1 and CDR2: PRHDT and FYEKMQ (reference sequence). The CDR3 spans 17 residues. CDR3 sequence (DNA): TGTGCCAGCAGCTCCCGGGGACAGGGAAGTCCCGGAAACACCATATATTTT. Translation: CASSSRGQGSPGNTIYF.